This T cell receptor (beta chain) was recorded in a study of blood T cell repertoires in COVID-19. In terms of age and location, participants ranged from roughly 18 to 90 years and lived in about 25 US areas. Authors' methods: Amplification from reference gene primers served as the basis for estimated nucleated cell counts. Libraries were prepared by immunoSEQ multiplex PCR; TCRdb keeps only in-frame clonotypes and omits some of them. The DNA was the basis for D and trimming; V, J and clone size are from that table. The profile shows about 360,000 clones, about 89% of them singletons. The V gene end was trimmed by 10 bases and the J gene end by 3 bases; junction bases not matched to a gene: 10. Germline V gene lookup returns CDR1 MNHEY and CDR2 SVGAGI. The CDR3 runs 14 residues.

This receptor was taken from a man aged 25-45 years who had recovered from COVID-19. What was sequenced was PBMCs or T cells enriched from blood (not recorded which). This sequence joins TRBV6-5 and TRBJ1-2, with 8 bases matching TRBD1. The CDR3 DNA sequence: TGTGCCACTCGACGGACAGGGTCGGACTATGGCTACACCTTC. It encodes CATRRTGSDYGYTF.